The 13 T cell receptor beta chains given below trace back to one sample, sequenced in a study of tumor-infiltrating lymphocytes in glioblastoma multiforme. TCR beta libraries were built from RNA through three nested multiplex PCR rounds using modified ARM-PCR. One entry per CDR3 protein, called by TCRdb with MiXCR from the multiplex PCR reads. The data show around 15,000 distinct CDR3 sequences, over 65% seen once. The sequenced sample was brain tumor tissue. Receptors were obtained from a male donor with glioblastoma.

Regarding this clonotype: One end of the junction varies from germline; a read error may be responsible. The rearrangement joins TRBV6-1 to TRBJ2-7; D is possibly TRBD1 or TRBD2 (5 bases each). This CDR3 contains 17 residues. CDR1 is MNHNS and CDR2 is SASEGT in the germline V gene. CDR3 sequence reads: CASSERGWGKESYDQYF. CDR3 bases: TGTGCCAGCAGTGAAAGGGGATGGGGGAAAGAGTCCTACGACCAGTACTTC.

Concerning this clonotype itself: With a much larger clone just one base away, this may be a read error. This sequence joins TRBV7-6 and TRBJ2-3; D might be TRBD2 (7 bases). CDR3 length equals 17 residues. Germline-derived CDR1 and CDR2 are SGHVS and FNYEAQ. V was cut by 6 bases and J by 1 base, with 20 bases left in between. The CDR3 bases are TGTGCCAGCAGTTCCTCGTGGGGAGGGGGGGGCACAGATACGCAGTATTTT. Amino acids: CASSSSWGGGGTDTQYF.

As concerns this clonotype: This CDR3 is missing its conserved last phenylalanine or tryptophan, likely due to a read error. The CDR3 bases are TGCAGTGCTAGAGATGAGGGGGGACTCGGGTCTGAAGCTTTCCTT. Translating gives CSARDEGGLGSEAFL. The V gene is TRBV20-1, the J gene TRBJ1-1, with D tentatively TRBD1 (6 bases). CDR3 length: 15 residues. The V end lost 0 bases, the J end lost 6 bases, and 17 bases lay between the germline ends. Germline V lookup: CDR1 DFQATT, CDR2 SNEGSKA (reference sequence).

CDR3 coding DNA: TGTGCCAGCAGCTCGCCTCCTGGACTAACGATTACAGATACGCAGTATTTT. It translates to CASSSPPGLTITDTQYF. V gene TRBV13 combines with J gene TRBJ2-3, with a weak D call TRBD2 (6 bases). V was cut by 4 bases and J by 3 bases, with 20 bases left in between. This CDR3 contains 17 residues. In germline, CDR1 is PRHDT, CDR2 FYEKMQ (reference sequence).

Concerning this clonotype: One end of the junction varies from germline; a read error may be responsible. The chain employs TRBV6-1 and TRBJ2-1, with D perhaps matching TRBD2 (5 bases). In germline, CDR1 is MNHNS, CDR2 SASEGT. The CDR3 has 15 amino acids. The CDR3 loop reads CASSEEVVAYNQQFF. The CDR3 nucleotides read TGTGCAAGCAGTGAAGAAGTCGTAGCGTACAATCAGCAGTTCTTC.

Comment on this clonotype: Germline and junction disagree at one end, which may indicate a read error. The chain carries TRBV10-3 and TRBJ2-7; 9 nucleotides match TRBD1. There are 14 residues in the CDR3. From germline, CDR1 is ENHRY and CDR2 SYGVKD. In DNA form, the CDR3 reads TGCGCCACTCAGGGGGGGACAGGGACCTACGAGCAGTACTTC. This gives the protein CATQGGTGTYEQYF.

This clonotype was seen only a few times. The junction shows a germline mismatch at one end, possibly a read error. Here the CDR3 DNA reads TGCAGCATTGAAACTGGGACAGGGCGGCAAGAGACCCAGTACTTC. It is translated as CSIETGTGRQETQYF. The rearrangement joins TRBV29-1 to TRBJ2-5; 9 nucleotides align to TRBD1. The CDR3 loop spans 15 amino acids. The germline gives CDR1 SQVTM, CDR2 ANQGSEA.

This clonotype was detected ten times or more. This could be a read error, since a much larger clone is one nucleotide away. The CDR3 bases are TGCGCCAGCAGTGATCAGGTTGGCGCCGGGGAGCTGCTTTTT. Protein: CASSDQVGAGELLF. The V call is TRBV10-1, the J call TRBJ2-2, with D possibly being TRBD2 (5 bases). From germline, CDR1 is WNHNN and CDR2 SYGVQD (reference sequence). The CDR3 runs to 14 residues.

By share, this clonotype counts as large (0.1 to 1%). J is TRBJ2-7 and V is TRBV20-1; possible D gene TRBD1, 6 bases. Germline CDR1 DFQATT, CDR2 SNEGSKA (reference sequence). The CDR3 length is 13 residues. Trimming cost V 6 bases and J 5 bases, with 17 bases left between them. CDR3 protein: CSARGGDLNEQYF. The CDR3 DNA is TGCAGTGCCCGAGGGGGAGATTTGAACGAGCAGTACTTC.

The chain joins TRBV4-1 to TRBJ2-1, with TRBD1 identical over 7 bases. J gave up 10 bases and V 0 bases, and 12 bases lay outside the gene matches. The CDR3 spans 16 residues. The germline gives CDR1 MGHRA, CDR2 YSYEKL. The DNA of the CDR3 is TGCGCCAGCAGCCAAGATTGGCCAGGGGGTTCCTACGAGCAGTTCTTC. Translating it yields CASSQDWPGGSYEQFF.

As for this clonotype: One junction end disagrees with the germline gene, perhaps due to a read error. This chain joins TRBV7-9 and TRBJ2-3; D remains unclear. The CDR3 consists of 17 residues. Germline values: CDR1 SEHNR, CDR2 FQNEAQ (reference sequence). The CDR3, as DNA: TGTGCCAGCATGACCACCTCCGGTCTTAATCCCACAGACACGCAGTATTTT. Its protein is CASMTTSGLNPTDTQYF.

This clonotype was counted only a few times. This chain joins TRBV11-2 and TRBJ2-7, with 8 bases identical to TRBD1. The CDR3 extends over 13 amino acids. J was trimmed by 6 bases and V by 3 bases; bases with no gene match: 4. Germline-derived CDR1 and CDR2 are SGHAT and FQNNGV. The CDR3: CASSFQGAGEQYF. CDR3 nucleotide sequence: TGTGCCAGCAGCTTCCAGGGGGCTGGCGAGCAGTACTTC.

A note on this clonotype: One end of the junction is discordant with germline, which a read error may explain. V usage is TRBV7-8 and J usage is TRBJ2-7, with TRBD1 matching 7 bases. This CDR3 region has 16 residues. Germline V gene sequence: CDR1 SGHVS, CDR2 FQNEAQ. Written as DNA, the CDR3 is TGTGCCAGCAGCTTAGAGGGGACAGTTACCTCCTATGAGCATTACTTC. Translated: CASSLEGTVTSYEHYF.